The 6 T cell receptor beta chains below all came from one sample that was sequenced in a study of CD8 T cells in ankylosing spondylitis. In TCRdb, the 5' RACE reads were re-called with MiXCR into one record per CDR3 protein. The sample lists 150,000 to 200,000 distinct CDR3 sequences; around 10% were seen once. Sequences were obtained from blood, either unsorted or a sorted T cell fraction (not recorded which). These TCRs come from a male donor with ankylosing spondylitis or in good health (not recorded which).

The sample holds many counts of this clonotype. Mismatch with germline at one junction end may stem from a read error. The V and J genes are TRBV20-1 and TRBJ2-1, with 13 nucleotides matching TRBD2. Germline V CDR1 and CDR2: DFQATT, SNEGSKA (reference sequence). The CDR3 runs to 13 residues. The CDR3 nucleotides read TGCAGTCTTCGACTAGCGGGAGGAACCCATTGGGTCTTC. This sequence encodes CSLRLAGGTHWVF.

The table lists this clonotype with many counts. This sequence joins TRBV29-1 and TRBJ2-5; TRBD1 matches 8 bases. Trimming took 6 bases from V and 6 from J; bases not matched to a gene: 12. From germline, CDR1 is SQVTM and CDR2 ANQGSEA. The CDR3 runs to 14 residues. CDR3 sequence reads: CSVARTGMDKTQYF. CDR3 sequence (DNA): TGCAGCGTGGCCCGGACAGGGATGGACAAGACCCAGTACTTC. The full variable domain, completed using reference TRBV29-1 and TRBJ2-5, is SAVISQKPSRDICQRGTSLTIQCQVDSQVTMMFWYRQQPGQSLTLIATANQGSEATYESGFVIDKFPISRPNLTFSTLTVSNMSPEDSSIYLCSVARTGMDKTQYFGPGTRLLVL.

This clonotype was observed at least ten times. The chain employs TRBV5-1 and TRBJ2-2; a possible D gene is TRBD1 (5 bases). Trimming removed 4 bases from V and 2 bases from J, with 12 bases in between. Germline V gene data show CDR1 as SGHRS and CDR2 as YFSETQ. This CDR3 has 15 amino acids. The CDR3 protein is CASSQGRVNTGELFF. The CDR3 nucleotides read TGCGCCAGCAGCCAGGGAAGGGTAAACACCGGGGAGCTGTTTTTT.

This clonotype was found many times. CDR3 residues: CASSLPGTQQYF. As DNA, the CDR3 is TGCGCCAGCAGCTTGCCAGGGACTCAGCAGTACTTC. V and J are TRBV5-1 and TRBJ2-7; tentatively, D is TRBD2 (6 bases). The CDR3 contains 12 residues. From germline, CDR1 is SGHRS and CDR2 YFSETQ. The V gene lost 1 base and the J gene lost 8 bases, with 10 bases spanning the gap.

This clonotype was seen more than once but under ten times. The chain joins TRBV20-1 to TRBJ1-5; D is ambiguous. The CDR3 is 13 amino acids. With 1 base removed from V and 7 bases from J, the gap between germline ends came to 11 bases. The V gene's germline CDR1 is DFQATT and CDR2 SNEGSKA (reference sequence). The CDR3 bases are TGCAGTGCTAGAGGGAGGGAGAGACAGCCCCAGCATTTT. This encodes CSARGRERQPQHF.

This chain joins TRBV29-1 and TRBJ1-1; 8 bases agree with TRBD1. Trimming took 3 bases from V and 1 from J; bases not matched to a gene: 7. Germline V lookup: CDR1 SQVTM, CDR2 ANQGSEA. The CDR3 length is 15 residues. Here the CDR3 reads CSVERIGQGNTEAFF. CDR3 bases: TGCAGCGTTGAGAGGATAGGACAGGGGAACACTGAAGCTTTCTTT. The entire variable domain, with the rest obtained from reference TRBV29-1 and TRBJ1-1, is as follows: SAVISQKPSRDICQRGTSLTIQCQVDSQVTMMFWYRQQPGQSLTLIATANQGSEATYESGFVIDKFPISRPNLTFSTLTVSNMSPEDSSIYLCSVERIGQGNTEAFFGQGTRLTVV.